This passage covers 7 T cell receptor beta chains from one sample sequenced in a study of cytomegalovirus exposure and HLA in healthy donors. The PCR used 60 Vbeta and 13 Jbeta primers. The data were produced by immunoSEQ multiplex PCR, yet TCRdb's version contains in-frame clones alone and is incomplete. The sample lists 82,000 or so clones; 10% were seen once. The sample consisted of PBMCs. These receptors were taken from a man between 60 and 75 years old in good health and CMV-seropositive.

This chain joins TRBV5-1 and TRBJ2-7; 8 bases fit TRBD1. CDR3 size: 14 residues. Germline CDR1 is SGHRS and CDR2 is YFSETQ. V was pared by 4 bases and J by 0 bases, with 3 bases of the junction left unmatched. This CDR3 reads CASSPGQGSYEQYF. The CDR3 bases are TGCGCCAGCAGCCCCGGACAGGGCTCCTACGAGCAGTACTTC.

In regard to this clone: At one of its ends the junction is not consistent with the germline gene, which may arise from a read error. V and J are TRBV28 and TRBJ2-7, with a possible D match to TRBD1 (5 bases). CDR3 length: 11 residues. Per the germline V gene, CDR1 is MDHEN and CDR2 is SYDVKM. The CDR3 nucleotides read TGTGCCAGCAGTTTTGAAGGCAGGGCCGAATTC. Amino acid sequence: CASSFEGRAEF.

This CDR3 reads CASSPLQGAIQETQYF. The DNA of the CDR3 is TGTGCCAGCAGTCCCCTACAGGGGGCGATCCAAGAGACCCAGTACTTC. J is TRBJ2-5 and V is TRBV27; 9 nucleotides align to TRBD1. V was clipped by 5 bases and J by 1 base; unmatched bases: 8. The CDR3 contains 16 residues. Germline V gene lookup returns CDR1 MNHEY and CDR2 SMNVEV (reference sequence).

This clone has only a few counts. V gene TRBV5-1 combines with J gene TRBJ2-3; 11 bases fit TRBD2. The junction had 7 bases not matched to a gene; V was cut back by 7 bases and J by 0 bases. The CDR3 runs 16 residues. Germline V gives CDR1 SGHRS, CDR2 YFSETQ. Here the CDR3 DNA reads TGCGCCAGCGGACCCGGGACTAGCGGAAGCACAGATACGCAGTATTTT. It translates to CASGPGTSGSTDTQYF.

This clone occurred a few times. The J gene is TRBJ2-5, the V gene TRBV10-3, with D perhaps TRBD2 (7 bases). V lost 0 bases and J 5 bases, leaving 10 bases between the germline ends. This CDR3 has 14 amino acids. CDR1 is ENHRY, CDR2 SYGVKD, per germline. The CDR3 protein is CAISESGGQETQYF. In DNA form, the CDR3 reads TGTGCCATCAGTGAGTCCGGGGGGCAGGAGACCCAGTACTTC.

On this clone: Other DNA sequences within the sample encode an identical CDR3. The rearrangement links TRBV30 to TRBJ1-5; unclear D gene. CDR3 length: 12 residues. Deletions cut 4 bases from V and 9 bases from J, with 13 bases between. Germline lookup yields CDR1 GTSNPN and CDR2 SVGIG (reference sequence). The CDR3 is CAWTLGEGPQHF. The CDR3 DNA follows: TGTGCCTGGACTTTAGGAGAAGGGCCCCAGCATTTT.

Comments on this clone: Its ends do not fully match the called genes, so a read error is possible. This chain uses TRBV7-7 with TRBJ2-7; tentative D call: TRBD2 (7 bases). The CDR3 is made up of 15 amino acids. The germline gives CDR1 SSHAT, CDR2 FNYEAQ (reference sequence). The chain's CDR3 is CASSFGLGGGYEQYF. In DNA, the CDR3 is TGTGCTAGCAGCTTCGGACTAGGGGGAGGATACGAGCAGTACTTC.